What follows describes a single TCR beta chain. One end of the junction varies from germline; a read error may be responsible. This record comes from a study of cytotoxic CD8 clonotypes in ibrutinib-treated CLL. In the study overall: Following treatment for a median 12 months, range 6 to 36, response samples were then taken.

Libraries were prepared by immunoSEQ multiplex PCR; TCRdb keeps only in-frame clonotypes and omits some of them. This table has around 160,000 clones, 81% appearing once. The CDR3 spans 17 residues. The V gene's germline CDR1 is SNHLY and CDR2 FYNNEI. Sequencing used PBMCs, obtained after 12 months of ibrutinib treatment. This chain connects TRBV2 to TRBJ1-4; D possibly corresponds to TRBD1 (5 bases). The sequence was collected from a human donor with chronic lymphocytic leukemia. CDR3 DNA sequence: TGTGCCAGCAGCGAAGAAGGGGTCGACACTAGTGGGAAAAAACTGTTTTTT. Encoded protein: CASSEEGVDTSGKKLFF.